Described below is a single TCR beta chain sequence and its context. Its antigen is as yet unknown. Deletions cut 3 bases from V and 5 bases from J, with 13 bases between. Germline V gene sequence: CDR1 LGHNT, CDR2 FRNRAP. The CDR3 sequence is 14 residues long. The data were taken from a study of beta chain features in type 1 diabetes. Study details: No age, gender or cell yield differences were seen between patients and healthy donors.

General study findings and limits: Type 1 diabetes patients had TCRB CDR3s that were shorter (moderately but significantly so) in all four CD4+ subsets.

Reverse transcribing all isolated RNA meant expressed TCRB transcripts were sequenced. The table came from immunoSEQ multiplex PCR; TCRdb's copy has only in-frame clones and leaves some out. The repertoire has about 330,000 clones, approximately 9.9% of them found once; the top ten carry over 0.015%. The chain joins TRBV12-5 to TRBJ2-5; possible D gene TRBD1, 6 bases. This TCR derives from a woman aged 25 to 45 in good health. Sequenced input: naive CD4+ T cells from blood. In DNA form, the CDR3 reads TGTGCTAGTGGTTTAGGACAGTCGCTCGAGACCCAGTACTTC. Protein sequence: CASGLGQSLETQYF.